These 32 T cell receptor beta chains share one sample of origin, sequenced in a study of blood T cells in healthy people across ages. A second PCR, run for about 6 to 12 cycles, used a sample-barcoded 5' primer plus a J-beta primer mix. TCRdb reprocessed the 5' RACE reads via MiXCR and lists one record per CDR3 protein. The sample has more than 1.4 million distinct CDR3 sequences; roughly 40% are singletons. Specimen: blood. The receptors stem from a woman aged 18-29 years in good health.

This clonotype occurred many times. V usage is TRBV5-1 and J usage is TRBJ1-1; D is ambiguous. V was shortened by 0 bases and J by 1 base, with 7 bases between the two germline ends. The germline gives CDR1 SGHRS, CDR2 YFSETQ. The CDR3 extends over 14 amino acids. CDR3 sequence (DNA): TGCGCCAGCAGCTTGGGTGACAAGAACACTGAAGCTTTCTTT. Translation: CASSLGDKNTEAFF.

This clonotype came up a few times. This chain uses TRBV4-2 with TRBJ1-1, with 10 bases aligning to TRBD1. CDR3 length: 16 residues. V gave up 1 base and J gave up 4 bases; unmatched junction bases: 6. The germline gives CDR1 LGHNA, CDR2 YNFKEQ. The CDR3 here is CASSQGGTGEITEAFF. DNA of the CDR3: TGTGCCAGCAGCCAAGGAGGGACAGGGGAAATCACTGAAGCTTTCTTT.

The chain employs TRBV4-1 and TRBJ1-4; D is undetermined. Per germline, CDR1 MGHRA and CDR2 YSYEKL. V lost 2 bases to trimming and J lost 11 bases, with 15 bases between them. The CDR3 is 14 amino acids. The CDR3 reads CASSQPGDGPKLFF. The CDR3 DNA sequence: TGCGCCAGCAGCCAACCCGGGGATGGCCCTAAACTGTTTTTT.

The chain has TRBV7-2 and TRBJ2-5, with D possibly being TRBD2 (6 bases). The J call is uncertain, as TRBJ2-7 better fits the DNA end. The CDR3 covers 17 residues. Looked up from germline, CDR1 is SGHTA and CDR2 is FQGNSA. CDR3 loop: CASSFPLTGGNTYEQYF. CDR3 sequence (DNA): TGTGCCAGCAGCTTCCCCTTGACCGGGGGTAATACGTACGAGCAGTACTTC.

The chain recombines TRBV24-1 with TRBJ2-2, with 8 bases that match TRBD2. Germline lookup yields CDR1 KGHDR and CDR2 SFDVKD. Trimming took 2 bases from V and 2 from J; bases not matched to a gene: 6. The CDR3 consists of 17 residues. The CDR3 region has the DNA TGTGCCACCAGTGATTCACCGGGAGGGCGAAACACCGGGGAGCTGTTTTTT. Amino acids: CATSDSPGGRNTGELFF.

This clonotype was seen more than once but under ten times. The chain recombines TRBV6-5 with TRBJ2-7; 9 nucleotides line up with TRBD1. Looked up from germline, CDR1 is MNHEY and CDR2 is SVGAGI. V shed 3 bases, J shed 3 bases, and the junction held 6 bases outside the gene matches. The CDR3 covers 15 residues. The CDR3 DNA sequence: TGTGCCAGCAGTTATAAGACAGGGGGTTACTACGAGCAGTACTTC. It yields the protein CASSYKTGGYYEQYF.

The chain joins TRBV9 to TRBJ2-2, with D perhaps TRBD1 or TRBD2 (5 bases each). The CDR3 length is 16 residues. Looked up from germline, CDR1 is SGDLS and CDR2 is YYNGEE. V gave up 0 bases and J gave up 4 bases, with 13 bases separating them. CDR3 coding DNA: TGTGCCAGCAGCGTAGAAGTGGGGGTGTTCACCGGGGAGCTGTTTTTT. It translates to CASSVEVGVFTGELFF.

This chain uses TRBV6-5 with TRBJ1-2, with 7 bases fitting TRBD1. This CDR3 contains 13 residues. Per the germline V gene, CDR1 is MNHEY and CDR2 is SVGAGI. V trimming: 10 bases; J trimming: 0 bases; junction bases outside the gene matches: 5. The CDR3 nucleotides are TGTGCCATCCAGACAGGGCCTAACTATGGCTACACCTTC. It codes for CAIQTGPNYGYTF.

This sequence joins TRBV20-1 and TRBJ1-2; TRBD1 matches 8 bases. The trim removed 1 base at V and 0 bases at J, leaving 4 bases unmatched. This CDR3 is built from 15 residues. Germline lookup yields CDR1 DFQATT and CDR2 SNEGSKA (reference sequence). CDR3 loop: CSARGQGASNYGYTF. CDR3 in DNA: TGCAGTGCTAGAGGGCAGGGGGCTTCTAACTATGGCTACACCTTC.

This clonotype was detected only a few times. The V and J genes are TRBV28 and TRBJ2-7, with 8 nucleotides matching TRBD2. With V trimmed by 3 bases and J by 5 bases, 9 bases remained unmatched. CDR3 length: 15 residues. Germline CDR1 is MDHEN and CDR2 is SYDVKM. The CDR3 protein is CASSLPGGAGHEQYF. The CDR3 DNA follows: TGTGCCAGCAGTTTGCCCGGGGGGGCCGGTCACGAGCAGTACTTC. The full variable domain, rest sourced from reference TRBV28 and TRBJ2-7, is DVKVTQSSRYLVKRTGEKVFLECVQDMDHENMFWYRQDPGLGLRLIYFSYDVKMKEKGDIPEGYSVSREKKERFSLILESASTNQTSMYLCASSLPGGAGHEQYFGPGTRLTVT.

As DNA, the CDR3 is TGCGCCAGCAGCAACGGACTAGCGGGAGGGCACTACGAGCAGTACTTC. Translated, it gives CASSNGLAGGHYEQYF. The chain joins TRBV4-1 to TRBJ2-7; 15 bases line up with TRBD2. CDR1 and CDR2 (germline): MGHRA, YSYEKL. With 5 bases clipped from V and 3 bases from J, the junction kept 5 bases outside the gene matches. This CDR3 is built from 16 residues.

The CDR3 DNA is TGTGCCAGCAGTACGGAGAAGACGTGGGATACGCAGTATTTT. Amino acid sequence: CASSTEKTWDTQYF. The rearrangement links TRBV6-6 to TRBJ2-3; no reliable D call. V lost 5 bases, J lost 6 bases, and 15 bases lay in between. CDR3 size: 14 residues. Germline V gene sequence: CDR1 MNHNY, CDR2 SVGAGI (reference sequence).

This clonotype turned up a few times. This rearrangement joins TRBV20-1 to TRBJ1-2; no clear D gene. V was shortened by 0 bases and J by 5 bases, with 16 bases between the two germline ends. The CDR3 contains 15 residues. Germline CDR1 reads DFQATT; CDR2 reads SNEGSKA (reference sequence). CDR3 loop: CSAREGSSQSYGYTF. CDR3 coding DNA: TGCAGTGCTAGAGAGGGTTCGAGCCAGTCGTATGGCTACACCTTC.

This clonotype showed up just a few times. The chain uses TRBV4-1 and TRBJ2-7, with TRBD2 matching 11 bases. The CDR3 covers 16 residues. CDR1 and CDR2 from the germline V gene are MGHRA and YSYEKL. V gave up 0 bases and J gave up 2 bases; unmatched junction bases: 3. CDR3 coding DNA: TGCGCCAGCAGCCAAGAGGCTAGCGGGGGGACCTACGAGCAGTACTTC. Amino acid sequence: CASSQEASGGTYEQYF.

This chain uses TRBV5-1 with TRBJ2-5; no clear D gene. The germline V gene has CDR1 SGHRS and CDR2 YFSETQ. V shed 2 bases and J shed 9 bases, with 17 bases lying between them. The CDR3 is made up of 14 amino acids. The CDR3 DNA follows: TGCGCCAGCAGCTTTGCGACGCTACAGTCGGCCCAGTACTTC. This sequence encodes CASSFATLQSAQYF.

This clonotype turned up a few times. The rearrangement links TRBV4-2 to TRBJ2-3, with 8 positions matching TRBD2. The CDR3 contains 17 residues. After removal of 0 bases from V and 0 bases from J, the junction contained 5 bases not matched to a gene. Per the germline V gene, CDR1 is LGHNA and CDR2 is YNFKEQ. The CDR3 here is CASSQDHAGGSTDTQYF. The CDR3 bases are TGTGCCAGCAGCCAAGATCACGCGGGGGGCAGCACAGATACGCAGTATTTT.

V gene TRBV27 combines with J gene TRBJ1-6; 7 bases fit TRBD1. The V gene's germline CDR1 is MNHEY and CDR2 SMNVEV (reference sequence). This CDR3 has 17 amino acids. Unmatched junction bases numbered 17, after V lost 5 bases and J lost 10 bases. The CDR3 is CASSTGGGRVSYSPLHF. CDR3 coding DNA: TGTGCCAGCAGTACCGGAGGGGGCAGGGTATCCTACTCACCCCTCCACTTT.

The rearrangement uses TRBV12-3 or TRBV12-4 and TRBJ2-7; 10 nucleotides line up with TRBD2. The CDR3 extends over 14 amino acids. The V and J ends lost 6 bases and 3 bases, in that order; junction bases with no gene match: 5. CDR3 loop: CASRTTSGRYEQYF. The CDR3 nucleotides read TGTGCCAGCAGGACGACTAGCGGGCGCTACGAGCAGTACTTC.

The chain carries TRBV5-1 and TRBJ2-3; D is perhaps TRBD1 (6 bases). This CDR3 comprises 15 residues. Germline lookup yields CDR1 SGHRS and CDR2 YFSETQ. V lost 0 bases and J lost 4, with 12 bases in between. The CDR3 coding sequence is TGCGCCAGCAGCTTGGCGAGGGGGAGCTCAGATACGCAGTATTTT. This translates into CASSLARGSSDTQYF. Full variable domain (outside the CDR3, taken from reference TRBV5-1 and TRBJ2-3): KAGVTQTPRYLIKTRGQQVTLSCSPISGHRSVSWYQQTPGQGLQFLFEYFSETQRNKGNFPGRFSGRQFSNSRSEMNVSTLELGDSALYLCASSLARGSSDTQYFGPGTRLTVL.

The CDR3, as DNA: TGTGCCAGCAGTTCCGGGACAGGGTGGGGAGAGACCCAGTACTTC. Translating it yields CASSSGTGWGETQYF. This chain uses TRBV27 with TRBJ2-5, with 9 bases identical to TRBD1. The germline gives CDR1 MNHEY, CDR2 SMNVEV (reference sequence). Losses at the gene ends were 4 bases for V and 4 bases for J; bases not matched to a gene: 7. This CDR3 has 15 residues.

This sequence joins TRBV6-5 and TRBJ1-1; unclear D gene. Trimming pared 6 bases from V and 7 bases from J, leaving 9 bases between. The CDR3 is 11 amino acids. Germline values: CDR1 MNHEY, CDR2 SVGAGI. The CDR3 region is CASRLKGEAFF. In DNA form, the CDR3 reads TGTGCCAGCAGACTAAAGGGTGAAGCTTTCTTT.

This clonotype was seen ten or more times. V is TRBV4-1 and J is TRBJ2-4, with 7 bases aligning to TRBD2. V was clipped by 1 base and J by 7 bases; unmatched bases: 1. The germline gives CDR1 MGHRA, CDR2 YSYEKL. This CDR3 spans 13 amino acids. The CDR3 loop is CASSQVGGNIQYF. Written as DNA, the CDR3 is TGCGCCAGCAGCCAAGTCGGGGGGAACATTCAGTACTTC.

This clonotype was found once. The V and J genes are TRBV6-6 and TRBJ2-3; weak D call: TRBD2 (5 bases). Trimming took off 11 bases at V and 4 bases at J, with 25 bases between the two ends. The length of the CDR3 is 16 residues. CDR1 is MNHNY and CDR2 is SVGAGI in the germline V gene (reference sequence). The CDR3 protein is CAGTVTAGILSDTQYF. The DNA for the CDR3 is TGTGCCGGCACTGTTACGGCGGGTATCTTATCAGATACGCAGTATTTT.

V and J are TRBV20-1 and TRBJ2-7, with TRBD1 matching 10 bases. V dropped 3 bases and J dropped 3; count of bases not matched to a gene: 5. Per germline, CDR1 DFQATT and CDR2 SNEGSKA (reference sequence). The CDR3 runs to 14 residues. The CDR3 is CSASWDRGLYEQYF. The CDR3, as DNA: TGCAGTGCTAGCTGGGACAGGGGCCTCTACGAGCAGTACTTC.

The chain combines TRBV6-5 with TRBJ2-5; TRBD1 is a possible D gene (6 bases). Per the germline V gene, CDR1 is MNHEY and CDR2 is SVGAGI. The CDR3 contains 12 residues. V dropped 6 bases and J dropped 11 bases, with 16 bases sitting between them. The CDR3 protein is CASRTGFNEQYF. The CDR3 region has the DNA TGTGCCAGCAGAACAGGGTTCAATGAGCAGTACTTC.

J is TRBJ1-6 and V is TRBV5-1; D is ambiguous. Germline V gene lookup returns CDR1 SGHRS and CDR2 YFSETQ. The CDR3 totals 14 residues. V was shortened by 0 bases and J by 7 bases, with 8 bases between the two germline ends. The CDR3 region has the DNA TGCGCCAGCAGCTTGGAAGTTTCGAATTCACCCCTCCACTTT. Amino acid sequence: CASSLEVSNSPLHF.

The chain carries TRBV20-1 and TRBJ2-4; TRBD2 matches at 13 bases. Trimming took 7 bases from V and 1 from J; bases not matched to a gene: 13. This CDR3 comprises 18 residues. Germline assignment: CDR1 DFQATT and CDR2 SNEGSKA (reference sequence). CDR3 residues: CSVWAGTSGEAAKNIQYF. In nucleotides, the CDR3 is TGCAGTGTTTGGGCGGGGACTAGCGGGGAGGCCGCCAAAAACATTCAGTACTTC.

The chain is built from TRBV11-2 and TRBJ2-3; D may be TRBD2 (5 bases). Germline V gene data show CDR1 as SGHAT and CDR2 as FQNNGV. V lost 5 bases to trimming and J lost 13 bases, with 13 bases between them. This CDR3 is built from 11 residues. The chain's CDR3 is CASSQGRAEYF. The CDR3 bases are TGTGCCAGCAGCCAAGGGCGGGCGGAGTATTTT. The full variable domain, in which reference TRBV11-2 and TRBJ2-3 provide the parts outside the CDR3, is EAGVAQSPRYKIIEKRQSVAFWCNPISGHATLYWYQQILGQGPKLLIQFQNNGVVDDSQLPKDRFSAERLKGVDSTLKIQPAKLEDSAVYLCASSQGRAEYFGPGTRLTVL.

This clonotype was detected only a few times. V is TRBV10-1 and J is TRBJ2-7; 14 bases align to TRBD2. Germline lookup yields CDR1 WNHNN and CDR2 SYGVQD (reference sequence). The V gene end was trimmed by 7 bases and the J gene end by 2 bases; junction bases not matched to a gene: 4. This CDR3 has 15 residues. The CDR3 nucleotides are TGCGCCAGCATCCCGGGACTAGCGGGGGCCTACGAGCAGTACTTC. Encoded protein: CASIPGLAGAYEQYF.

This clonotype was detected many times. The V gene is TRBV6-1, the J gene TRBJ2-6; a weak D match, TRBD2 (5 bases). CDR3 length: 15 residues. V was trimmed by 3 bases and J by 0 bases, leaving 6 bases between them. Germline-derived CDR1 and CDR2 are MNHNS and SASEGT. CDR3 region: CASSEGSSGANVLTF. DNA for the CDR3: TGTGCCAGCAGTGAGGGGAGCTCTGGGGCCAACGTCCTGACTTTC.

This clonotype was seen a handful of times. The chain recombines TRBV20-1 with TRBJ2-7, with D maybe TRBD1 (5 bases). Per the germline V gene, CDR1 is DFQATT and CDR2 is SNEGSKA (reference sequence). This CDR3 is 12 amino acids long. Trimming took 4 bases from V and 2 from J, leaving 9 bases between them. The CDR3 DNA sequence: TGCAGTGCTACATGGGGCCCCTACGAGCAGTACTTC. This gives the protein CSATWGPYEQYF.

The chain has TRBV7-9 and TRBJ1-1; D remains ambiguous. Germline CDR1 is SEHNR and CDR2 is FQNEAQ (reference sequence). This CDR3 comprises 14 residues. V dropped 2 bases and J dropped 6 bases, with 13 bases sitting between them. As DNA, the CDR3 is TGTGCCAGCAGCTTACTTCAGGTCGGCCCTGAAGCTTTCTTT. Translating gives CASSLLQVGPEAFF.